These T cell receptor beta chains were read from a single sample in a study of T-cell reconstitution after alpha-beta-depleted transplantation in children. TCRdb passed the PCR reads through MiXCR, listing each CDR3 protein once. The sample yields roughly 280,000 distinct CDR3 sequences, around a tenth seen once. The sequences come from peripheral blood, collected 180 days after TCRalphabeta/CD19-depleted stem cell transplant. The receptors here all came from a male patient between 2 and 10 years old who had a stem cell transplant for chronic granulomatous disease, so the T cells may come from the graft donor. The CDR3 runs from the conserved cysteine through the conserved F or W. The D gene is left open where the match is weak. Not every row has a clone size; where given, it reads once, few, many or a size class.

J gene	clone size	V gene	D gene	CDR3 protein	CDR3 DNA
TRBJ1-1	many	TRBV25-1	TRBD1	CASSGRDRALNTEAFF	TGTGCCAGCAGTGGCCGGGACAGGGCTTTGAACACTGAAGCTTTCTTT
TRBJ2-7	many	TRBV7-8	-	CASSAQGPSYEQYF	TGTGCCAGCAGCGCCCAGGGGCCCTCCTACGAGCAGTACTTC
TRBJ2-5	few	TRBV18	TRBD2	CASSPAGRQETQYF	TGTGCCAGCTCCCCAGCCGGGAGGCAAGAGACCCAGTACTTC
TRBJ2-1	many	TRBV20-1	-	CSARANNEQFF	TGCAGTGCTAGAGCTAACAATGAGCAGTTCTTC
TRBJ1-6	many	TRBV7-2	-	CASSLDRAIDNSPLHF	TGTGCCAGCAGCTTAGACAGGGCGATCGATAATTCACCCCTCCACTTT
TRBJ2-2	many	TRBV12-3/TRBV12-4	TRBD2	CASSSFNSGSAGELFF	TGTGCCAGCAGTTCCTTTAACAGCGGGAGCGCCGGGGAGCTGTTTTTT
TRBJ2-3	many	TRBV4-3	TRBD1	CASSQGGPTGYDTQYF	TGCGCCAGCAGCCAAGGGGGTCCGACAGGGTATGATACGCAGTATTTT
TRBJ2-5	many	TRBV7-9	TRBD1	CASSPQGAPYQETQYF	TGTGCCAGCAGCCCACAGGGGGCTCCGTATCAAGAGACCCAGTACTTC
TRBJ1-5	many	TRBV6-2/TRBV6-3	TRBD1	CASSYDSGGPQPQHF	TGTGCCAGCAGTTACGATTCAGGGGGACCTCAGCCCCAGCATTTT
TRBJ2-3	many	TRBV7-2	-	CASSGLWTADQYF	TGTGCCAGCAGCGGACTCTGGACTGCCGACCAGTATTTT
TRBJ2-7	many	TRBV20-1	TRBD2	CSAWFSGGYEQYF	TGCAGTGCGTGGTTTAGCGGGGGATACGAGCAGTACTTC
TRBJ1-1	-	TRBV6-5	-	CASSYKDRRGTEAFF	TGTGCCAGCAGTTACAAGGACAGAAGGGGGACTGAAGCTTTCTTT
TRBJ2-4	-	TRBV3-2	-	CASSPRLKENSGKNIQYF	TGTGCCAGCAGCCCCCGGCTGAAGGAAAATTCGGGCAAAAACATTCAGTACTTC
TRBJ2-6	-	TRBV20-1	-	CSASWGSSGANVLTF	TGCAGTGCTAGCTGGGGGAGCTCTGGGGCCAACGTCCTGACTTTC